The 30 T cell receptor beta chains below all came from one sample that was sequenced in a study of blood T cell repertoires in COVID-19 (dated by TCRdb to 2018 to 2021). Receptor libraries were prepared by the immunoSEQ multiplex PCR assay. TCRdb took this table from immuneACCESS and kept in-frame rearrangements with V and J called. Such tables lack part of the clones; where checked against another copy, unresolved V genes explain under half of the gap, and the rest is unexplained. The sample records 220,000 or so clones, around 80% of which are singletons. The ten largest clones add up to less than 6% of the sample. The sample consisted of peripheral blood. The origin of the receptors is a woman aged 70-85 years with acute or convalescent COVID-19.

The CDR3 region has the DNA TGTGCCAGCAGTTTATTCGGGTGGGAGGGCGGCTACGAGCAGTACTTC. Translating it yields CASSLFGWEGGYEQYF. The chain employs TRBV27 and TRBJ2-7; TRBD2 aligns across 7 bases. Germline CDR1 and CDR2: MNHEY and SMNVEV (reference sequence). This CDR3 is built from 16 residues. The ends lost 1 base at V and 3 bases at J; junction bases unmatched: 9.

CDR3 region: CASSQGRDRGSDEQFF. CDR3 in DNA: TGTGCCAGCAGCCAAGGCCGGGACAGGGGGAGTGATGAGCAGTTCTTC. The V gene is TRBV3-1 (or the pseudogene TRBV3-2), the J gene TRBJ2-1; 11 bases match TRBD1. Germline-derived CDR1 and CDR2 are LGHDT and YNNKEL (reference sequence). Trimming took 1 base from V and 8 from J; bases not matched to a gene: 7. The CDR3 has 16 amino acids.

This sequence joins TRBV21-1 and TRBJ2-1; the table's D gene call, TRBD1, was not cross checked with the DNA. TRBV21-1 is assigned pseudogene status. This CDR3 spans 14 amino acids. CDR3 sequence: CASSKGQGHNEQFF. The CDR3 bases are TGTGCCAGCAGCAAAGGGCAGGGCCACAATGAGCAGTTCTTC.

V usage is TRBV9 and J usage is TRBJ2-1; 14 bases are a match to TRBD2. The ends lost 4 bases at V and 7 bases at J; junction bases unmatched: 7. The length of the CDR3 is 16 residues. Looked up from germline, CDR1 is SGDLS and CDR2 is YYNGEE. The CDR3 spells CASSQGTSGSHNEQFF. Here the CDR3 DNA reads TGTGCCAGCAGCCAGGGGACTAGCGGGAGTCATAATGAGCAGTTCTTC.

The chain has TRBV5-1 and TRBJ2-1; weak D call: TRBD1 (5 bases). This CDR3 has 14 amino acids. V lost 0 bases to trimming and J lost 8 bases, with 12 bases between them. Germline assignment: CDR1 SGHRS and CDR2 YFSETQ. In DNA, the CDR3 is TGCGCCAGCAGCTTGGCAGGGCCTTACGATGAGCAGTTCTTC. Protein sequence: CASSLAGPYDEQFF. Using reference TRBV5-1 and TRBJ2-1 for the parts outside the CDR3, the full variable domain is KAGVTQTPRYLIKTRGQQVTLSCSPISGHRSVSWYQQTPGQGLQFLFEYFSETQRNKGNFPGRFSGRQFSNSRSEMNVSTLELGDSALYLCASSLAGPYDEQFFGPGTRLTVL.

The chain is built from TRBV18 and TRBJ2-7, with TRBD2 matching over 9 bases. The CDR3 spans 15 residues. Germline-derived CDR1 and CDR2 are KGHSH and LQKENI. V trimming: 4 bases; J trimming: 7 bases; junction bases outside the gene matches: 11. The CDR3 reads CASSQGLASPGEQYF. The CDR3 region has the DNA TGTGCCAGCTCACAGGGACTAGCCTCCCCGGGTGAGCAGTACTTC.

This clone was observed a few times. The chain employs TRBV18 and TRBJ1-6; no clear D gene. Trimming removed 2 bases from V and 6 bases from J, with 8 bases in between. The germline V gene has CDR1 KGHSH and CDR2 LQKENI. The CDR3 runs 14 residues. The CDR3 sequence is CASSPEGTNSPLHF. CDR3 in DNA: TGTGCCAGCTCACCAGAGGGAACTAATTCACCCCTCCACTTT.

The rearrangement joins TRBV19 to TRBJ2-3; 7 bases align to TRBD1. Germline assignment: CDR1 LNHDA and CDR2 SQIVND (reference sequence). CDR3 length: 16 residues. V was clipped by 6 bases and J by 5 bases; unmatched bases: 14. CDR3 region: CASSLIWDRSRDTQYF. In DNA form, the CDR3 reads TGTGCCAGTAGCCTCATCTGGGACAGAAGTCGAGATACGCAGTATTTT. The whole variable domain, remainder taken from reference TRBV19 and TRBJ2-3, is DGGITQSPKYLFRKEGQNVTLSCEQNLNHDAMYWYRQDPGQGLRLIYYSQIVNDFQKGDIAEGYSVSREKKESFPLTVTSAQKNPTAFYLCASSLIWDRSRDTQYFGPGTRLTVL.

This chain connects TRBV20-1 to TRBJ1-5; 7 bases are a match to TRBD1. The junction had 13 bases not matched to a gene; V was cut back by 4 bases and J by 7 bases. The CDR3 contains 15 residues. Germline V gene sequence: CDR1 DFQATT, CDR2 SNEGSKA (reference sequence). The CDR3 loop reads CSATDRDSSRQPQHF. CDR3 DNA sequence: TGCAGTGCTACTGACCGGGACAGCTCTCGGCAGCCCCAGCATTTT.

CDR3: CAISGGGGNQPQHF. CDR3 nucleotide sequence: TGTGCCATCAGTGGGGGAGGGGGGAATCAGCCCCAGCATTTT. The chain combines TRBV10-3 with TRBJ1-5; D is possibly TRBD1 (6 bases). The CDR3 is made up of 14 amino acids. Trimming stripped 4 bases from V and 4 bases from J, with 11 bases between. Germline V lookup: CDR1 ENHRY, CDR2 SYGVKD.

This clone showed up just a few times. V usage is TRBV2 and J usage is TRBJ1-6; D remains unclear. Germline CDR1 reads SNHLY; CDR2 reads FYNNEI. This CDR3 spans 11 amino acids. The V gene lost 3 bases and the J gene lost 10 bases, with 4 bases spanning the gap. The CDR3 spells CASSDKSPLHF. The CDR3 DNA sequence: TGTGCCAGCAGTGACAAATCACCCCTCCACTTT.

The CDR3 loop is CASSQVVAGALFF. In DNA, the CDR3 is TGTGCCAGCAGCCAAGTGGTTGCGGGAGCGCTGTTCTTC. The chain joins TRBV3-1 (or the pseudogene TRBV3-2) to TRBJ2-1; 7 nucleotides match TRBD2. J gave up 15 bases and V 1 base, and 9 bases lay outside the gene matches. Germline assignment: CDR1 LGHDT and CDR2 YNNKEL (reference sequence). This CDR3 spans 13 amino acids.

The V call is TRBV5-6, the J call TRBJ1-4; D not resolved. The ends were cut back, 2 bases at V and 5 bases at J, with 10 bases in the middle. The CDR3 loop spans 14 amino acids. In germline, CDR1 is SGHDT, CDR2 YYEEEE. CDR3 residues: CASSLGRPNEKLFF. CDR3 nucleotides: TGTGCCAGCAGCTTAGGCAGGCCGAATGAAAAACTGTTTTTT.

The V call is TRBV9, the J call TRBJ1-1; 9 bases align to TRBD1. Unmatched junction bases numbered 6, after V lost 4 bases and J lost 5 bases. The CDR3 covers 14 residues. CDR1 and CDR2 from the germline V gene are SGDLS and YYNGEE. The CDR3 loop reads CASSFTGTGTEAFF. The CDR3 bases are TGTGCCAGCAGCTTCACCGGGACAGGGACTGAAGCTTTCTTT.

The genes are TRBV7-2 and TRBJ1-1, with TRBD1 matching 8 bases. The germline gives CDR1 SGHTA, CDR2 FQGNSA. The CDR3 runs 16 residues. V shed 5 bases and J 4 bases; nucleotides not matched to a gene: 12. As DNA, the CDR3 is TGTGCCAGCAGCACAGGGACAGGCTTTTTTGGCACTGAAGCTTTCTTT. This codes for CASSTGTGFFGTEAFF.

The chain has TRBV28 and TRBJ1-5; a weak D match, TRBD1 (6 bases). V was pared by 5 bases and J by 4 bases, with 15 bases between. There are 15 residues in the CDR3. Germline values: CDR1 MDHEN, CDR2 SYDVKM. The CDR3 spells CASSRGMRQNQPQHF. The CDR3 DNA sequence: TGTGCCAGCAGTAGGGGGATGCGGCAGAATCAGCCCCAGCATTTT.

This chain uses TRBV7-2 with TRBJ1-3; D not resolved. Germline lookup yields CDR1 SGHTA and CDR2 FQGNSA. V shed 5 bases and J shed 0 bases, with 11 bases lying between them. The length of the CDR3 is 15 residues. The CDR3 DNA reads as TGTGCCAGCAGCCTTGAACACCTCTCTGGAAACACCATATATTTT. As protein: CASSLEHLSGNTIYF.

The chain links TRBV30 to TRBJ2-5, with D possibly being TRBD1 (7 bases). This CDR3 has 16 residues. V was clipped by 0 bases and J by 5 bases, with 19 bases between them. CDR1 is GTSNPN and CDR2 is SVGIG in the germline V gene (reference sequence). For the CDR3, the DNA is TGTGCCTGGAGTGTAAAGACAGGGCTCGCGGGGGAGACCCAGTACTTC. It yields the protein CAWSVKTGLAGETQYF. Full variable domain (missing parts from reference TRBV30 and TRBJ2-5): SQTIHQWPATLVQPVGSPLSLECTVEGTSNPNLYWYRQAAGRGLQLLFYSVGIGQISSEVPQNLSASRPQDRQFILSSKKLLLSDSGFYLCAWSVKTGLAGETQYFGPGTRLLVL.

The rearrangement joins TRBV21-1 to TRBJ2-7; the tabulated D call, TRBD2, remains unverified against the DNA. TRBV21-1 corresponds to a pseudogene. The CDR3 totals 14 residues. CDR3: CASSRPAGTYEQYF. The CDR3 region has the DNA TGTGCCAGCAGCAGGCCGGCGGGCACCTACGAGCAGTACTTC.

The chain joins TRBV30 to TRBJ2-3, with 8 bases fitting TRBD2. CDR1 and CDR2 from the germline V gene are GTSNPN and SVGIG (reference sequence). The trim removed 8 bases at V and 2 bases at J, leaving 9 bases unmatched. The CDR3 has 14 amino acids. CDR3 DNA: TGTGCCACAGTAGCGGGACTCTCCACAGATACGCAGTATTTT. As protein: CATVAGLSTDTQYF.

This chain uses TRBV6-2 or TRBV6-3 with TRBJ1-2; D is uncertain. The CDR3 covers 13 residues. In germline, CDR1 is MNHEY, CDR2 SVGEGT. Trimming shortened V by 5 bases and J by 6 bases, and 13 bases separated the two germline ends. The CDR3 loop is CASSASGMNGYTF. The DNA of the CDR3 is TGTGCCAGCAGTGCATCCGGGATGAATGGCTACACCTTC.

The chain is built from TRBV6-2 or TRBV6-3 and TRBJ1-4; tentative D call: TRBD1 (5 bases). V was clipped by 2 bases and J by 7 bases, with 11 bases between them. The CDR3 has 14 residues. CDR1 is MNHEY, CDR2 SVGEGT, per germline. The CDR3 loop is CASSYEGAREKLFF. CDR3 coding DNA: TGTGCCAGCAGTTACGAAGGGGCCCGTGAAAAACTGTTTTTT.

In DNA, the CDR3 is TGTGCCAGCAGCGTAGGGCAGGGGGAGAATGGCTACACCTTC. Protein: CASSVGQGENGYTF. This rearrangement joins TRBV9 to TRBJ1-2; TRBD1 agrees at 7 bases. V lost 0 bases, J lost 6 bases, and 5 bases stayed unmatched. Germline V CDR1 and CDR2: SGDLS, YYNGEE. The CDR3 is 14 residues long.

The chain couples TRBV24-1 to TRBJ1-5; tentative D call: TRBD1 (6 bases). The germline V gene has CDR1 KGHDR and CDR2 SFDVKD. V gave up 4 bases and J gave up 2 bases, with 35 bases separating them. CDR3 length: 23 amino acids. The CDR3 reads CATSENPGQYVWTPQLGNQPQHF. In nucleotides, the CDR3 is TGTGCCACCAGTGAAAACCCGGGACAATACGTATGGACCCCTCAACTTGGCAATCAGCCCCAGCATTTT.

The chain has TRBV6-6 and TRBJ2-2; 8 nucleotides line up with TRBD2. Germline CDR1 and CDR2: MNHNY and SVGAGI (reference sequence). J was trimmed by 2 bases and V by 6 bases; bases with no gene match: 5. CDR3 length: 15 amino acids. CDR3 DNA sequence: TGTGCCAGCAGAACTAGCGGAACAAACACCGGGGAGCTGTTTTTT. Protein sequence: CASRTSGTNTGELFF.

The rearrangement links TRBV28 to TRBJ2-3, with D unresolved. CDR3 length equals 12 residues. V lost 6 bases and J lost 2, with 6 bases in between. In germline, CDR1 is MDHEN, CDR2 SYDVKM. CDR3 sequence: CASRTPTDTQYF. CDR3 nucleotides: TGTGCCAGCAGAACACCCACAGATACGCAGTATTTT.

This clone has just a few counts. The chain combines TRBV5-6 with TRBJ2-7; D may be TRBD2 (6 bases). The CDR3 is made up of 13 amino acids. The germline gives CDR1 SGHDT, CDR2 YYEEEE. V dropped 0 bases and J dropped 7 bases, with 11 bases sitting between them. The CDR3 region is CASSLGGVWEQYF. In nucleotides, the CDR3 is TGTGCCAGCAGCTTGGGCGGGGTCTGGGAGCAGTACTTC.

This sequence joins TRBV6-1 and TRBJ1-1, with D possibly being TRBD1 (6 bases). Germline CDR1 and CDR2: MNHNS and SASEGT. CDR3 length: 16 amino acids. Trimming took 1 base from V and 2 from J, leaving 14 bases between them. This chain's CDR3 is CASSEVMGTYNTEAFF. The CDR3 coding sequence is TGTGCCAGCAGTGAAGTTATGGGGACATACAACACTGAAGCTTTCTTT.

This clone was observed a handful of times. The chain uses TRBV19 and TRBJ2-1, with 7 bases aligning to TRBD2. V lost 1 base, J lost 0 bases, and 3 bases stayed unmatched. This CDR3 has 16 residues. Germline values: CDR1 LNHDA, CDR2 SQIVND (reference sequence). The CDR3 DNA reads as TGTGCCAGTAGTATAGGACTAGCCCGCTCCTACAATGAGCAGTTCTTC. Translated, it gives CASSIGLARSYNEQFF.

This clone was seen once. The chain employs TRBV7-2 and TRBJ2-7, with D possibly being TRBD1 (5 bases). Germline V lookup: CDR1 SGHTA, CDR2 FQGNSA. Trimming left V 2 bases short and J 0 bases short, with 14 bases between. This CDR3 comprises 16 residues. This CDR3 is CASSLRGGRSSYEQYF. CDR3 coding DNA: TGTGCCAGCAGCTTAAGGGGTGGGCGGAGCTCCTACGAGCAGTACTTC.